One sample yielded the 22 T cell receptor beta chains listed below, sequenced in a study of Ad26.COV2.S vaccination and SARS-CoV-2 variants. Documented treatment: about 20 received Ad26.COV2.S at low or high dose, single or two shots; about 5 received placebo; per-sample allocation not given. Day 63 after the first injection of vaccine or placebo was the sampling time. Produced via immunoSEQ multiplex PCR; TCRdb's table is partial and in-frame only. In the table there are fewer than 400,000 clones, about 91% of which are singletons. The sequencing used peripheral blood, collected in a trial of Ad26.COV2.S vaccine versus placebo. Receptor source: a person between 18 and 65 years old who received the Ad26.COV2.S COVID-19 vaccine or a placebo.

The chain links TRBV7-3 to TRBJ1-6, with D hard to call. Germline V gene data show CDR1 as SGHTA and CDR2 as FQGTGA. The length of the CDR3 is 14 residues. V was clipped by 3 bases and J by 10 bases, with 13 bases between them. This CDR3 reads CASSLRQTGSPLHF. The CDR3 region has the DNA TGTGCCAGCAGCTTGCGGCAGACCGGATCACCCCTCCACTTT.

The rearrangement joins TRBV18 to TRBJ2-1, with 13 bases aligning to TRBD2. The J segment lost 7 bases and the V segment lost 1 base, leaving 13 bases of the junction unmatched. The CDR3 has 19 amino acids. Germline lookup yields CDR1 KGHSH and CDR2 LQKENI. The CDR3 DNA reads TGTGCCAGCTCACCACAGAGGACTAGCGGGAGTGGGGGGCAGAATGAGCAGTTCTTC. It codes for CASSPQRTSGSGGQNEQFF. The full variable domain, with the rest looked up from reference TRBV18 and TRBJ2-1, is NAGVMQNPRHLVRRRGQEARLRCSPMKGHSHVYWYRQLPEEGLKFMVYLQKENIIDESGMPKERFSAEFPKEGPSILRIQQVVRGDSAAYFCASSPQRTSGSGGQNEQFFGPGTRLTVL.

This chain uses TRBV29-1 with TRBJ1-1; 8 positions match TRBD1. The CDR3 extends over 13 amino acids. Germline V lookup: CDR1 SQVTM, CDR2 ANQGSEA. Trimming took 5 bases from V and 5 from J; bases not matched to a gene: 7. The CDR3 DNA reads as TGCAGCGTTACAACAGGGGGTGGGACTGAAGCTTTCTTT. Its protein is CSVTTGGGTEAFF. Looking up the rest from reference TRBV29-1 and TRBJ1-1 gives the full variable domain: SAVISQKPSRDICQRGTSLTIQCQVDSQVTMMFWYRQQPGQSLTLIATANQGSEATYESGFVIDKFPISRPNLTFSTLTVSNMSPEDSSIYLCSVTTGGGTEAFFGQGTRLTVV.

This chain connects TRBV5-4 to TRBJ2-7; the D gene is possibly TRBD1 (7 bases). The CDR3 is made up of 14 amino acids. V was clipped by 5 bases and J by 4 bases, with 16 bases between them. CDR1 is SGHNT and CDR2 is YYREEE in the germline V gene (reference sequence). In nucleotides, the CDR3 is TGTGCCAGCAGGCGCGCGGGACAGAATTACGAGCAGTACTTC. Amino acids: CASRRAGQNYEQYF. The full variable domain, rest sourced from reference TRBV5-4 and TRBJ2-7, is ETGVTQSPTHLIKTRGQQVTLRCSSQSGHNTVSWYQQALGQGPQFIFQYYREEENGRGNFPPRFSGLQFPNYSSELNVNALELDDSALYLCASRRAGQNYEQYFGPGTRLTVT.

The chain joins TRBV6-5 to TRBJ2-7; 10 bases line up with TRBD2. CDR3 size: 15 residues. Germline CDR1 and CDR2: MNHEY and SVGAGI. J was trimmed by 3 bases and V by 6 bases; bases with no gene match: 8. The CDR3 reads CASRPPLAGVYEQYF. DNA of the CDR3: TGTGCCAGCAGACCTCCGCTAGCGGGAGTCTACGAGCAGTACTTC.

Remarks on this clone: The same CDR3 also results from other DNA sequences found in this sample. The chain combines TRBV24-1 with TRBJ2-7; D ambiguous. CDR3 length: 12 residues. From germline, CDR1 is KGHDR and CDR2 SFDVKD. The V end lost 5 bases, the J end lost 3 bases, and 7 bases lay between the germline ends. CDR3 amino acids: CATSAGGYEQYF. In nucleotides, the CDR3 is TGTGCCACCAGTGCTGGCGGCTACGAGCAGTACTTC.

The V and J genes are TRBV6-1 and TRBJ2-7; 9 bases match TRBD2. CDR1 is MNHNS, CDR2 SASEGT, per germline. The V and J ends lost 3 bases and 3 bases, in that order; junction bases with no gene match: 6. This CDR3 spans 15 amino acids. The CDR3: CASSDLHSGGYEQYF. The CDR3 DNA reads as TGTGCCAGCAGTGACCTCCATAGCGGGGGCTACGAGCAGTACTTC.

This clone was seen a few times. The chain is built from TRBV27 and TRBJ1-6, with 9 bases that match TRBD1. This CDR3 is 16 amino acids long. CDR1 is MNHEY and CDR2 is SMNVEV in the germline V gene (reference sequence). V lost 6 bases to trimming and J lost 9 bases; unmatched junction nucleotides: 12. The CDR3, as DNA: TGTGCCAGCAGCCCCTGGGTTGGGACAGGGTTTTCACCCCTCCACTTT. Translation: CASSPWVGTGFSPLHF.

This clone appeared once. Other DNA sequences from this sample encode an identical CDR3 as well. V usage is TRBV5-4 and J usage is TRBJ2-5, with D perhaps matching TRBD1 (5 bases). Germline lookup yields CDR1 SGHNT and CDR2 YYREEE (reference sequence). The V end was cut by 0 bases, the J end by 4 bases, with 7 bases between. CDR3 length equals 13 residues. The CDR3 here is CASSLGRGETQYF. CDR3 DNA sequence: TGTGCCAGCAGCTTGGGTAGGGGAGAGACCCAGTACTTC.

This clone was recorded only once. The sample contains more than one DNA sequence encoding this CDR3. The chain carries TRBV24-1 and TRBJ2-1; 13 nucleotides line up with TRBD2. Trimming at V came to 0 bases and at J to 10 bases, leaving 2 bases not matched to a gene. This CDR3 spans 15 amino acids. Per the germline V gene, CDR1 is KGHDR and CDR2 is SFDVKD. The CDR3 is CATSDLTSGRAEQFF. DNA for the CDR3: TGTGCCACCAGTGATTTGACTAGCGGGAGGGCCGAGCAGTTCTTC.

The CDR3 region is CAWKGLYNSPLHF. DNA for the CDR3: TGTGCCTGGAAGGGGCTCTATAATTCACCCCTCCACTTT. The J gene is TRBJ1-6, the V gene TRBV30, with D tentatively TRBD1 (5 bases). This CDR3 comprises 13 residues. Germline V gene sequence: CDR1 GTSNPN, CDR2 SVGIG (reference sequence). V lost 4 bases and J 3 bases, leaving 7 bases between the germline ends.

CDR3 loop: CSVEEVGAGGPYNEQFF. The CDR3 DNA sequence: TGCAGCGTTGAAGAAGTAGGTGCGGGAGGGCCTTACAATGAGCAGTTCTTC. The chain carries TRBV29-1 and TRBJ2-1, with 9 bases matching TRBD2. After removal of 0 bases from V and 4 bases from J, the junction contained 10 bases not matched to a gene. In germline, CDR1 is SQVTM, CDR2 ANQGSEA. The CDR3 consists of 17 residues.

The chain employs TRBV5-1 and TRBJ1-1, with 7 bases identical to TRBD1. Germline trimming cut 4 bases from V and 0 bases from J; bases unmatched to any gene: 6. CDR1 and CDR2 (germline): SGHRS, YFSETQ. The CDR3 consists of 15 residues. CDR3 loop: CASSPRGQMNTEAFF. As DNA, the CDR3 is TGCGCCAGCAGCCCAAGGGGACAGATGAACACTGAAGCTTTCTTT.

This clone was found once. The chain recombines TRBV28 with TRBJ2-2; D is uncertain. In germline, CDR1 is MDHEN, CDR2 SYDVKM. This CDR3 spans 15 amino acids. The V and J ends lost 2 bases and 0 bases respectively, with 7 bases between them. The CDR3 bases are TGTGCCAGCAGTTTAGACAACTCGAACACCGGGGAGCTGTTTTTT. It translates to CASSLDNSNTGELFF.

Remarks on this clone: Other DNA sequences in this specimen translate into the identical CDR3. The chain is built from TRBV28 and TRBJ2-3; TRBD2 aligns across 7 bases. V lost 4 bases to trimming and J lost 3 bases; unmatched junction nucleotides: 4. Germline V lookup: CDR1 MDHEN, CDR2 SYDVKM. The CDR3 sequence is 14 residues long. CDR3 DNA: TGTGCCAGCAGTTCAGGACTAGTGACAGATACGCAGTATTTT. This sequence encodes CASSSGLVTDTQYF.

The chain joins TRBV30 to TRBJ2-1, with TRBD2 identical over 11 bases. Per the germline V gene, CDR1 is GTSNPN and CDR2 is SVGIG (reference sequence). The CDR3 is 14 amino acids. J was trimmed by 7 bases and V by 3 bases; bases with no gene match: 5. The CDR3 protein is CAWRVAGGWNEQFF. The CDR3 region has the DNA TGTGCCTGGAGGGTAGCGGGAGGGTGGAATGAGCAGTTCTTC.

The chain employs TRBV3-1 (or the pseudogene TRBV3-2) and TRBJ2-4; 9 positions agree with TRBD1. V dropped 0 bases and J dropped 6; count of bases not matched to a gene: 3. This CDR3 comprises 15 residues. Looked up from germline, CDR1 is LGHDT and CDR2 is YNNKEL (reference sequence). In DNA, the CDR3 is TGTGCCAGCAGCCAAGACAGGGGACAGGGAAACATTCAGTACTTC. It encodes CASSQDRGQGNIQYF.

CDR3 in amino acids: CASSQDPRSYEQYF. In nucleotides, the CDR3 is TGTGCCAGCAGCCAGGACCCCAGGTCCTACGAGCAGTACTTC. This chain uses TRBV3-1 (or the pseudogene TRBV3-2) with TRBJ2-7; D gene uncertain. V lost 3 bases and J lost 1, with 10 bases in between. This CDR3 spans 14 amino acids. Germline V gene data show CDR1 as LGHDT and CDR2 as YNNKEL (reference sequence).

This clone was seen a handful of times. The chain links TRBV7-8 to TRBJ1-4, with a tentative D call TRBD1 (6 bases). Germline V lookup: CDR1 SGHVS, CDR2 FQNEAQ. The CDR3 covers 15 residues. With 6 bases removed from V and 5 bases from J, the gap between germline ends came to 16 bases. Here the CDR3 DNA reads TGTGCCAGCAGACAACAGCAGGGGTCCAATGAAAAACTGTTTTTT. This encodes CASRQQQGSNEKLFF.

This chain links TRBV5-1 with TRBJ1-4; no firm D call. This CDR3 has 13 amino acids. V lost 0 bases and J lost 5, with 5 bases in between. Germline V gene sequence: CDR1 SGHRS, CDR2 YFSETQ. The CDR3 protein is CASSLEPNEKLFF. The DNA for the CDR3 is TGCGCCAGCAGCTTGGAGCCAAATGAAAAACTGTTTTTT.

The J gene is TRBJ2-1, the V gene TRBV18; TRBD2 aligns across 14 bases. The J segment lost 1 base and the V segment lost 6 bases, leaving 8 bases of the junction unmatched. Per germline, CDR1 KGHSH and CDR2 LQKENI. This CDR3 contains 18 residues. CDR3 region: CASSSGGLAGVSYNEQFF. The CDR3 DNA reads as TGTGCCAGCTCGTCCGGGGGACTAGCGGGAGTTTCCTACAATGAGCAGTTCTTC.

The CDR3 region has the DNA TGTGCCAGCAGCTTAGGCTACTCCTACAATGAGCAGTTCTTC. This gives the protein CASSLGYSYNEQFF. The gene calls are TRBV7-6 and TRBJ2-1; no reliable D call. Germline V gene data show CDR1 as SGHVS and CDR2 as FNYEAQ. The CDR3 consists of 14 residues. With 1 base removed from V and 0 bases from J, the gap between germline ends came to 4 bases.